What follows are 13 T cell receptor beta chains derived from one specimen sequenced in a study of T cell responses to AZD1222 COVID-19 vaccine. Data came from immunoSEQ multiplex PCR; TCRdb stores just in-frame clones and leaves some out. The table shows roughly 100,000 clones, with approximately 88% occurring only once. Sequencing used peripheral blood, obtained on day 0 of AZD1222 vaccination. The receptors come from an adult in good health.

The V call is TRBV7-9, the J call TRBJ1-2; no firm D call. Trimming shortened V by 1 base and J by 10 bases, and 10 bases separated the two germline ends. This CDR3 spans 12 amino acids. The germline gives CDR1 SEHNR, CDR2 FQNEAQ (reference sequence). CDR3 residues: CASSLEAGYYTF. The CDR3, as DNA: TGTGCCAGCAGCTTAGAGGCAGGCTACTACACCTTC.

In its sample, this clone was seen once. V usage is TRBV6-1 and J usage is TRBJ1-5, with D perhaps matching TRBD1 (6 bases). The CDR3 consists of 15 residues. Germline V gene sequence: CDR1 MNHNS, CDR2 SASEGT. V was trimmed by 2 bases and J by 7 bases, leaving 15 bases between them. The CDR3 DNA follows: TGTGCCAGCAGTGAATTTCAGGGGATGGGGCAGCCCCAGCATTTT. It yields the protein CASSEFQGMGQPQHF.

CDR3 DNA sequence: TGTGCCAGCAGCGACAGGGGACCCAATGAGCAGTTCTTC. Its translation is CASSDRGPNEQFF. V and J are TRBV7-9 and TRBJ2-1; 8 bases fit TRBD1. The ends lost 5 bases at V and 6 bases at J; junction bases unmatched: 3. From germline, CDR1 is SEHNR and CDR2 FQNEAQ (reference sequence). The CDR3 length is 13 residues.

J is TRBJ1-2 and V is TRBV19; D is unresolved. The CDR3 loop spans 13 amino acids. V lost 7 bases, J lost 2 bases, and 11 bases lay in between. CDR1 and CDR2 (germline): LNHDA, SQIVND (reference sequence). The CDR3 loop is CASNGRGNYGYTF. Here the CDR3 DNA reads TGTGCCAGTAACGGACGGGGAAACTATGGCTACACCTTC. The full variable domain, in which reference TRBV19 and TRBJ1-2 provide the parts outside the CDR3, is DGGITQSPKYLFRKEGQNVTLSCEQNLNHDAMYWYRQDPGQGLRLIYYSQIVNDFQKGDIAEGYSVSREKKESFPLTVTSAQKNPTAFYLCASNGRGNYGYTFGSGTRLTVV.

The gene calls are TRBV5-4 and TRBJ1-5, with 10 bases identical to TRBD1. The CDR3 runs 14 residues. Unmatched junction bases numbered 3, after V lost 4 bases and J lost 5 bases. Germline assignment: CDR1 SGHNT and CDR2 YYREEE (reference sequence). This chain's CDR3 is CASSPGTGDQPQHF. The CDR3 nucleotides are TGTGCCAGCAGCCCCGGGACAGGGGATCAGCCCCAGCATTTT. The whole variable domain, remainder taken from reference TRBV5-4 and TRBJ1-5, is ETGVTQSPTHLIKTRGQQVTLRCSSQSGHNTVSWYQQALGQGPQFIFQYYREEENGRGNFPPRFSGLQFPNYSSELNVNALELDDSALYLCASSPGTGDQPQHFGDGTRLSIL.

The chain carries TRBV28 and TRBJ2-2; 7 nucleotides align to TRBD1. The J segment lost 4 bases and the V segment lost 5 bases, leaving 13 bases of the junction unmatched. CDR1 MDHEN and CDR2 SYDVKM come from the germline V gene. The CDR3 runs 17 residues. The chain's CDR3 is CASSPAGVTGFTGELFF. CDR3 nucleotide sequence: TGTGCCAGCAGTCCCGCCGGGGTGACAGGGTTCACCGGGGAGCTGTTTTTT.

The V and J genes are TRBV18 and TRBJ1-1; the D is unclear. Germline V gene sequence: CDR1 KGHSH, CDR2 LQKENI. This CDR3 region has 15 residues. V was pared by 3 bases and J by 2 bases, with 13 bases between. The CDR3 loop reads CASSPNPSANTEAFF. For the CDR3, the DNA is TGTGCCAGCTCACCCAACCCTTCGGCTAACACTGAAGCTTTCTTT.

Only a few counts were recorded for this clone. This chain connects TRBV10-3 to TRBJ2-4; 7 bases are a match to TRBD2. The V and J ends lost 2 bases and 1 base, in that order; junction bases with no gene match: 2. The CDR3 is made up of 15 amino acids. CDR1 and CDR2 from the germline V gene are ENHRY and SYGVKD. The CDR3 nucleotides are TGTGCCATCAGTGAGAGCGGGATGGCCAAAAACATTCAGTACTTC. Encoded protein: CAISESGMAKNIQYF.

The V call is TRBV3-1 (or the pseudogene TRBV3-2), the J call TRBJ2-3; D remains ambiguous. The CDR3 has 14 residues. V was pared by 4 bases and J by 3 bases, with 11 bases between. Germline values: CDR1 LGHDT, CDR2 YNNKEL (reference sequence). CDR3 sequence reads: CASSPKLGTDTQYF. CDR3 sequence (DNA): TGTGCCAGCAGCCCCAAATTAGGGACAGATACGCAGTATTTT.

J is TRBJ2-7 and V is TRBV13, with 9 bases that match TRBD1. Germline trimming cut 2 bases from V and 6 bases from J; bases unmatched to any gene: 8. CDR1 is PRHDT, CDR2 FYEKMQ, per germline (reference sequence). The CDR3 consists of 15 residues. CDR3 nucleotides: TGTGCCAGCAGCTTAAGGCCGGGACAGGGTAGCGAGCAGTACTTC. Its translation: CASSLRPGQGSEQYF.

The chain links TRBV5-8 to TRBJ1-2, with D unclear. CDR3 size: 13 residues. Trimming pared 0 bases from V and 5 bases from J, leaving 8 bases between. CDR1 is SGHTS and CDR2 is YDEGEE in the germline V gene. The CDR3 DNA sequence: TGTGCCAGCAGCTTGGTGGAGAAATATGGCTACACCTTC. Protein product: CASSLVEKYGYTF.

V gene TRBV7-3 combines with J gene TRBJ1-1; 8 nucleotides match TRBD1. The CDR3 contains 13 residues. V was clipped by 5 bases and J by 1 base; unmatched bases: 0. Germline V gene data show CDR1 as SGHTA and CDR2 as FQGTGA. The DNA for the CDR3 is TGTGCCAGCAGCACAGGGGGGAACACTGAAGCTTTCTTT. Protein sequence: CASSTGGNTEAFF.

This chain links TRBV5-1 with TRBJ2-1; D may be TRBD2 (6 bases). This CDR3 has 18 amino acids. The ends were cut back, 0 bases at V and 0 bases at J, with 16 bases in the middle. Germline V CDR1 and CDR2: SGHRS, YFSETQ. CDR3 sequence (DNA): TGCGCCAGCAGCTTGGCCGTGGGTAGCGGAACCTCCTACAATGAGCAGTTCTTC. This encodes CASSLAVGSGTSYNEQFF.